This TCR beta chain was recovered during a study of blood T cell repertoires in COVID-19. Study background: The United States, Italy and Spain supplied acute and convalescent COVID-19 samples. Sample material is recorded as cDNA or gDNA derived from T cells, B-cell-depleted T cells, or PBMCs.

This clone was picked up one time. Authors' methods: For nucleated cells, counts were estimated from reference gene primer amplification. The protocol was immunoSEQ multiplex PCR, while the TCRdb copy is restricted to in-frame clones and leaves out a portion. V and J calls and clone size are those listed in that table; D and trimming were worked out from the DNA. The sample consists of approximately 98,000 clones, around 90% of them appearing once. The V gene's germline CDR1 is SEHNR and CDR2 FQNEAQ (reference sequence). The CDR3 has 13 residues. Trimming pared 7 bases from V and 2 bases from J, leaving 9 bases between.

V and J are TRBV7-9 and TRBJ2-1; tentatively, D is TRBD2 (6 bases). The receptor comes from a human donor in a cohort sampled during active COVID-19. The specimen sequenced was peripheral blood. Here the CDR3 reads CASTGLPYNEQFF. DNA for the CDR3: TGTGCCAGCACAGGACTACCCTACAATGAGCAGTTCTTC. Looking up the rest from reference TRBV7-9 and TRBJ2-1 gives the full variable domain: DTGVSQNPRHKITKRGQNVTFRCDPISEHNRLYWYRQTLGQGPEFLTYFQNEAQLEKSRLLSDRFSAERPKGSFSTLEIQRTEQGDSAMYLCASTGLPYNEQFFGPGTRLTVL.